The 19 T cell receptor beta chains below come from one sample, sequenced in a study of shared clonotypes between healthy human individuals. The assay was immunoSEQ multiplex PCR, and TCRdb's table has in-frame clones only and misses some. The sample shows approximately 2,200,000 clones, approximately 94% of them seen only once. The naive CD8 subset, CD45RO-negative cells positively selected for CCR7, excluded terminally differentiated effector memory CD45RA+ cells. The specimen was naive CD8+ T cells from PBMCs. These receptors all stem from a man younger than 35 in good health. Some clones in this sample may be carry-over from other donors' samples.

This clone has only one observation. The CDR3 DNA reads as TGTGCCAGCAGCGGAGGGGGGAGGCCTTACAATGAGCAGTTCTTC. Translation: CASSGGGRPYNEQFF. J is TRBJ2-1 and V is TRBV4-2; D possibly matches TRBD1 or TRBD2 (6 bases each). Deletions cut 5 bases from V and 4 bases from J, with 15 bases between. CDR1 and CDR2 from the germline V gene are LGHNA and YNFKEQ. This CDR3 region has 15 residues.

The chain uses TRBV5-6 and TRBJ2-5, with unresolved D. CDR3 size: 11 residues. With 1 base removed from V and 7 bases from J, the gap between germline ends came to 5 bases. Germline V CDR1 and CDR2: SGHDT, YYEEEE. The DNA of the CDR3 is TGTGCCAGCAGCTTGTTGGGGACCCAGTACTTC. This codes for CASSLLGTQYF.

The chain uses TRBV11-2 and TRBJ1-2; 8 positions match TRBD1. The CDR3 has 18 amino acids. Germline V gene lookup returns CDR1 SGHAT and CDR2 FQNNGV. Unmatched junction bases numbered 14, after V lost 3 bases and J lost 2 bases. The CDR3 region is CASSFIIPKDRANYGYTF. CDR3 DNA sequence: TGTGCCAGCAGCTTTATTATCCCCAAGGACAGGGCAAACTATGGCTACACCTTC. Combining the CDR3 with reference TRBV11-2 and TRBJ1-2 gives the whole variable domain EAGVAQSPRYKIIEKRQSVAFWCNPISGHATLYWYQQILGQGPKLLIQFQNNGVVDDSQLPKDRFSAERLKGVDSTLKIQPAKLEDSAVYLCASSFIIPKDRANYGYTFGSGTRLTVV.

In this sample, this clone turned up once. The CDR3 sequence is CASSFWGENIQYF. CDR3 coding DNA: TGCGCCAGCAGCTTCTGGGGCGAAAACATTCAGTACTTC. The chain couples TRBV5-1 to TRBJ2-4; possible D gene TRBD1, 5 bases. V lost 2 bases, J lost 5 bases, and 8 bases lay in between. Germline CDR1 reads SGHRS; CDR2 reads YFSETQ. The CDR3 has 13 amino acids.

The chain has TRBV7-8 and TRBJ1-5; 8 bases fit TRBD1. Germline values: CDR1 SGHVS, CDR2 FQNEAQ. V shed 5 bases, J shed 1 base, and the junction held 4 bases outside the gene matches. This CDR3 spans 15 amino acids. The CDR3 DNA reads TGTGCCAGCAGCGCGTGGACAGGGAGCAATCAGCCCCAGCATTTT. Translation gives CASSAWTGSNQPQHF.

The genes are TRBV7-6 and TRBJ1-5; 8 nucleotides match TRBD1. Losses at the gene ends were 11 bases for V and 3 bases for J; bases not matched to a gene: 18. The CDR3 is 17 residues long. Germline V gene sequence: CDR1 SGHVS, CDR2 FNYEAQ. The chain's CDR3 is CAGRDRHIPGDNQPQHF. DNA for the CDR3: TGTGCCGGAAGGGACAGGCATATTCCCGGGGACAATCAGCCCCAGCATTTT.

This sequence joins TRBV7-9 and TRBJ1-4; no firm D call. The CDR3 totals 17 residues. Trimming took 3 bases from V and 4 from J, leaving 18 bases between them. Looked up from germline, CDR1 is SEHNR and CDR2 is FQNEAQ (reference sequence). CDR3 sequence (DNA): TGTGCCAGCAGCTTCCTATACCACGGGGATGGTAATGAAAAACTGTTTTTT. This codes for CASSFLYHGDGNEKLFF.

The chain joins TRBV28 to TRBJ2-1; the D gene is possibly TRBD2 (5 bases). V was cut by 8 bases and J by 1 base, with 9 bases left in between. Germline-derived CDR1 and CDR2 are MDHEN and SYDVKM. This CDR3 is built from 13 residues. The CDR3 coding sequence is TGTGCCAGCCGGGATCTTTCCTACAATGAGCAGTTCTTC. The encoded protein is CASRDLSYNEQFF.

This clone was picked up one time. The chain uses TRBV6-6 and TRBJ2-1; 12 bases line up with TRBD2. V was pared by 8 bases and J by 8 bases, with 7 bases of the junction left unmatched. Germline V lookup: CDR1 MNHNY, CDR2 SVGAGI (reference sequence). CDR3 length equals 14 residues. The CDR3 region has the DNA TGTGCCAGCCTGACTAGCGGGAGTGGGGATGAGCAGTTCTTC. It specifies CASLTSGSGDEQFF.

The chain employs TRBV6-1 and TRBJ2-7; TRBD1 or TRBD2 may be the D gene (6 bases each). The CDR3 loop spans 15 amino acids. Trimming stripped 6 bases from V and 2 bases from J, with 17 bases between. Germline assignment: CDR1 MNHNS and CDR2 SASEGT. CDR3 sequence reads: CASSALGGSAYEQYF. The CDR3 DNA reads as TGTGCCAGCAGCGCCCTAGGGGGGAGTGCCTACGAGCAGTACTTC.

Remarks on this clone: This specimen includes other DNA sequences encoding the same CDR3. This rearrangement joins TRBV13 to TRBJ2-7, with 7 nucleotides matching TRBD1. Germline V gives CDR1 PRHDT, CDR2 FYEKMQ (reference sequence). Losses at the gene ends were 5 bases for V and 0 bases for J; bases not matched to a gene: 7. The CDR3 sequence is 15 residues long. The CDR3 reads CASSPRTGSSYEQYF. The DNA for the CDR3 is TGTGCCAGCAGCCCAAGGACAGGAAGCTCCTACGAGCAGTACTTC.

As to this clone: The sample contains more than one DNA sequence encoding this CDR3. The chain recombines TRBV7-9 with TRBJ2-2; D gene unclear. V gave up 8 bases and J gave up 4 bases, with 5 bases separating them. The CDR3 has 11 residues. The germline gives CDR1 SEHNR, CDR2 FQNEAQ (reference sequence). DNA for the CDR3: TGTGCCAGCTCCTTCACCGGGGAGCTGTTTTTT. It yields the protein CASSFTGELFF.

This clone was detected only a few times. The chain employs TRBV7-9 and TRBJ2-7; D not resolved. Trimming took off 1 base at V and 0 bases at J, with 7 bases between the two ends. CDR1 SEHNR and CDR2 FQNEAQ come from the germline V gene (reference sequence). The CDR3 is made up of 14 amino acids. The chain's CDR3 is CASSLGGPSYEQYF. CDR3 DNA sequence: TGTGCCAGCAGCTTAGGTGGTCCCTCCTACGAGCAGTACTTC. The variable domain in full, completed from reference TRBV7-9 and TRBJ2-7, reads DTGVSQNPRHKITKRGQNVTFRCDPISEHNRLYWYRQTLGQGPEFLTYFQNEAQLEKSRLLSDRFSAERPKGSFSTLEIQRTEQGDSAMYLCASSLGGPSYEQYFGPGTRLTVT.

The chain recombines TRBV5-1 with TRBJ2-7; D is undetermined. V shed 4 bases and J shed 5 bases, with 16 bases lying between them. The CDR3 length is 14 residues. The germline CDR1 and CDR2 sequences are SGHRS and YFSETQ. The CDR3 loop is CASSPTSHPDEQYF. Written as DNA, the CDR3 is TGCGCCAGCAGCCCCACATCACATCCGGACGAGCAGTACTTC.

This chain connects TRBV27 to TRBJ2-5; 9 bases agree with TRBD1. Germline CDR1 and CDR2: MNHEY and SMNVEV (reference sequence). The trim removed 5 bases at V and 5 bases at J, leaving 9 bases unmatched. The CDR3 sequence is 15 residues long. The DNA for the CDR3 is TGTGCCAGCAGTGCCACAGGGGGCTTAGGGGAGACCCAGTACTTC. It translates to CASSATGGLGETQYF.

V usage is TRBV11-2 and J usage is TRBJ2-2; no clear D. V was shortened by 2 bases and J by 7 bases, with 17 bases between the two germline ends. This CDR3 is built from 16 residues. Looked up from germline, CDR1 is SGHAT and CDR2 is FQNNGV. The CDR3 DNA is TGTGCCAGCAGCTTATTACTCGCCGACCCGGGCGGGGAGCTGTTTTTT. Its translation is CASSLLLADPGGELFF.

This chain links TRBV7-9 with TRBJ1-2; 8 nucleotides agree with TRBD1. CDR1 is SEHNR, CDR2 FQNEAQ, per germline (reference sequence). The CDR3 runs to 16 residues. The ends lost 8 bases at V and 8 bases at J; junction bases unmatched: 19. Here the CDR3 DNA reads TGTGCCAGCGGACAACCGGGACAGGCGCCCTTTGAAGGCTACACCTTC. Translated: CASGQPGQAPFEGYTF.

The V gene is TRBV5-1, the J gene TRBJ1-2; perhaps TRBD1 as D (5 bases). The CDR3 loop spans 14 amino acids. Germline V lookup: CDR1 SGHRS, CDR2 YFSETQ. Deletions cut 0 bases from V and 3 bases from J, with 9 bases between. The CDR3 spells CASSLGPGDYGYTF. The DNA of the CDR3 is TGCGCCAGCAGCTTGGGGCCGGGGGACTATGGCTACACCTTC.

The CDR3 bases are TGTGCCAGCAGTCAAATAACTAGCGGGAAGAGATACGAGCAGTACTTC. As protein: CASSQITSGKRYEQYF. This rearrangement joins TRBV27 to TRBJ2-7; TRBD2 agrees at 10 bases. Per the germline V gene, CDR1 is MNHEY and CDR2 is SMNVEV (reference sequence). This CDR3 contains 16 residues. With 5 bases clipped from V and 4 bases from J, the junction kept 11 bases outside the gene matches.